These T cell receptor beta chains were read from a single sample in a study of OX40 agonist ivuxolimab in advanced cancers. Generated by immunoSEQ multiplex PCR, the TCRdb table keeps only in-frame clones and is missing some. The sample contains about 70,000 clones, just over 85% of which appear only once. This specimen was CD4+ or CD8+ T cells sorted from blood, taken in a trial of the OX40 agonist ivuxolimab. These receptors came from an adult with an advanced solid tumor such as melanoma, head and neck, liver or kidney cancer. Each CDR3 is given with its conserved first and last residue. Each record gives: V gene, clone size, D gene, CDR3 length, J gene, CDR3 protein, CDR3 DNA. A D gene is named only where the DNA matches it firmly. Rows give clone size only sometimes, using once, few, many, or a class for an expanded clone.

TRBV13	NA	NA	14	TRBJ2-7	CASSFRDQTYEQYF	TGTGCCAGCAGCTTCCGGGACCAAACCTACGAGCAGTACTTC
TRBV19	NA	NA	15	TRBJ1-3	CASSIGGFLWNTIYF	TGTGCCAGTAGTATAGGGGGGTTCTTATGGAACACCATATATTTT
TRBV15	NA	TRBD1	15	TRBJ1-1	CATSRDPDRGLEAFF	TGTGCCACCAGCAGAGACCCCGACAGGGGGCTAGAAGCTTTCTTT
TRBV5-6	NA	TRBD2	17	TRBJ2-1	CASSYSTSVPSYNEQFF	TGTGCCAGCAGCTATAGTACTAGCGTTCCCTCCTACAATGAGCAGTTCTTC
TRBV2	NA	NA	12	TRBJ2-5	CATRGQGETQYF	TGTGCCACCAGGGGCCAGGGGGAGACCCAGTACTTC
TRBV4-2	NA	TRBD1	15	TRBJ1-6	CASSQMDRGRSPLHF	TGTGCCAGCAGCCAAATGGACAGGGGCCGTTCACCCCTCCACTTT
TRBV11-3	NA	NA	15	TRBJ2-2	CASSLTWAGTGELFF	TGTGCCAGCAGCCTAACATGGGCTGGCACCGGGGAGCTGTTTTTT
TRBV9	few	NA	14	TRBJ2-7	CASSRGAGLYEQYF	TGTGCCAGCAGCCGGGGGGCCGGGCTCTACGAGCAGTACTTC
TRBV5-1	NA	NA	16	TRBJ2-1	CASSLSLPRSPDEQFF	TGCGCCAGCAGCTTGTCGCTACCGAGGAGTCCCGATGAGCAGTTCTTC
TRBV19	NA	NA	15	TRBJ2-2	CASNDRSVPTGELFF	TGTGCCAGTAACGACAGGTCGGTCCCGACCGGGGAGCTGTTTTTT
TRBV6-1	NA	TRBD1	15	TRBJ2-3	CASSKTGDGTDTQYF	TGTGCCAGCAGTAAGACAGGGGACGGCACAGATACGCAGTATTTT
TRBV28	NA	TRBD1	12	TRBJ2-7	CASRDRIYEQYF	TGTGCCAGTCGGGACAGGATTTACGAGCAGTACTTC
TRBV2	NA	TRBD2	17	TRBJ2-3	CASSTGLAGGPRDTQYF	TGTGCCAGCAGCACGGGTCTGGCGGGGGGGCCAAGAGATACGCAGTATTTT
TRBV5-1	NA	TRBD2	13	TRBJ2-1	CASSLAGTSLALF	TGCGCCAGCAGCTTGGCCGGGACTAGCCTTGCGCTCTTC
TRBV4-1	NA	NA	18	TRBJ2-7	CASSQFFIPQTRTYEQYF	TGCGCCAGCAGCCAATTTTTTATCCCCCAGACCCGGACCTACGAGCAGTACTTC